This T cell receptor (beta chain) was retrieved from a study of vaccination and CD4 T cells after COVID-19. Study information: Sampling post-COVID took place a median 101 days after diagnosis (range 35 to 161). The cells were exposed to overlapping spike peptides originating from SARS-CoV-2, HCoV-NL63, HCoV-OC43 and HCoV-229E for stimulation.

An Oncomine TCR Beta short-read assay was used to sequence the DNA from cultured CD4+ T cells. Using its own MiXCR run on the PCR reads, TCRdb lists one record per CDR3 protein. The sample includes about 9,800 distinct CDR3 sequences, 50% to 65% seen only once; the top ten take about 40%. With respect to this clonotype: Its antigen is still unknown.

The treatment: roughly 10-day PBMC culture with coronavirus spike peptide pools or control peptides (ViraFEST assay). Peptide-pool expansion of antigen-specific T cells preceded TCR sequencing in ViraFEST. The germline V gene has CDR1 SGDLS and CDR2 YYNGEE. V lost 0 bases and J lost 3, with 18 bases in between. This CDR3 comprises 17 residues. Overall study results and limits: Only post-vaccination samples contained a median approximately 84% of the reactive clones in convalescent patients.

The clonotype originates from a human donor who had recovered from COVID-19. Sequenced input: CD4+ T cells from blood, cultured in vitro. The chain employs TRBV9 and TRBJ1-2; possible D gene TRBD1, 5 bases. The CDR3 protein is CASSVGVLRGRDYGYTF. As DNA, the CDR3 is TGTGCCAGCAGCGTAGGGGTTTTGCGGGGCAGGGACTATGGCTACACCTTC.